This T cell receptor (beta chain) was profiled in a study of T-cell reconstitution after alpha-beta-depleted transplantation in children. Study results and caveats: Diversity of TCRbeta at day 60 was high in some patients, arising from surviving recipient T cells and thymic progenitors. From newly produced T cells came most of the T-cell counts and diversity one year after transplant. It was reported that alpha-beta T cells came from several hundred expanded graft clones (about two months after transplant).

Trimming took 7 bases from V and 5 from J; bases not matched to a gene: 7. This CDR3 is 14 amino acids long. Germline V gene sequence: CDR1 SQVTM, CDR2 ANQGSEA. Unique molecular identifiers featured in how the TCRbeta library was prepared. TCRdb called the PCR reads again in MiXCR, with one record for every CDR3 protein. The sample lists 490,000 or so distinct CDR3 sequences, approximately 10% occurring once. This clonotype was recorded many times. Its antigen is not known. The rearrangement joins TRBV29-1 to TRBJ2-2; 10 positions match TRBD1. This material consisted of PBMCs, taken before TCRalphabeta/CD19-depleted stem cell transplant. This TCR came from a child aged 2-15 years with inherited bone marrow failure, due to receive a stem cell transplant. The CDR3 nucleotides read TGCAGCGCCGCGGACAGGGGGAGGACCGGGGAGCTGTTTTTT. It is translated as CSAADRGRTGELFF.